This is a list of T cell receptor beta chains from one sample in a study of cytomegalovirus exposure and HLA in healthy donors. The data were produced by immunoSEQ multiplex PCR, yet TCRdb's version contains in-frame clones alone and is incomplete. The table includes about 180,000 clones, about 85% detected once. The specimen sequenced was PBMCs. Receptors originate from a young man in good health and CMV-seropositive. CDR3s include the opening cysteine and the closing phenylalanine or tryptophan. Fields, in order: V gene, J gene, clone size, D gene, CDR3 protein, CDR3 DNA. D genes are given only for firm matches. Size is stated for part of the rows, as once, few or many counts, or as a class when the clone is expanded.

v_call: TRBV6-1
j_call: TRBJ2-7
clone_size: -
d_call: TRBD1
cdr3_aa: CASILNTGAAYEQYF
cdr3_nt: TGTGCCAGCATTCTTAATACAGGGGCCGCCTACGAGCAGTACTTC

v_call: TRBV28
j_call: TRBJ1-2
clone_size: -
d_call: TRBD1
cdr3_aa: CASVTGFSRYTF
cdr3_nt: TGTGCCAGCGTGACAGGGTTCTCTCGCTACACCTTC

v_call: TRBV5-1
j_call: TRBJ2-7
clone_size: -
d_call: TRBD1
cdr3_aa: CASSLGQGAYEQYF
cdr3_nt: TGCGCCAGCAGCTTGGGGCAGGGGGCCTACGAGCAGTACTTC

v_call: TRBV19
j_call: TRBJ1-1
clone_size: -
d_call: -
cdr3_aa: CASNPGMGTEAFF
cdr3_nt: TGTGCCAGTAATCCGGGTATGGGCACTGAAGCTTTCTTT

v_call: TRBV28
j_call: TRBJ2-6
clone_size: -
d_call: TRBD2
cdr3_aa: CASSSGGFSGANVLTF
cdr3_nt: TGTGCCAGCAGTTCGGGGGGATTCTCTGGGGCCAACGTCCTGACTTTC

v_call: TRBV7-9
j_call: TRBJ2-5
clone_size: -
d_call: -
cdr3_aa: CASSLDRYGETQYF
cdr3_nt: TGTGCCAGCAGCTTAGATAGGTACGGGGAGACCCAGTACTTC

v_call: TRBV28
j_call: TRBJ1-2
clone_size: -
d_call: TRBD1
cdr3_aa: CASSSTSGTGGGDGYTF
cdr3_nt: TGTGCCAGCAGTTCAACGTCCGGGACAGGGGGTGGGGATGGCTACACCTTC

v_call: TRBV25-1
j_call: TRBJ2-3
clone_size: -
d_call: -
cdr3_aa: CASSARDTQYF
cdr3_nt: TGTGCCAGCAGTGCGAGAGATACGCAGTATTTT

v_call: TRBV28
j_call: TRBJ2-1
clone_size: -
d_call: TRBD2
cdr3_aa: CASATSGRYNEQFF
cdr3_nt: TGTGCCAGCGCGACTAGCGGGAGATACAATGAGCAGTTCTTC

v_call: TRBV2
j_call: TRBJ2-1
clone_size: -
d_call: -
cdr3_aa: CASGPDNEQFF
cdr3_nt: TGTGCCAGCGGGCCAGACAATGAGCAGTTCTTC

v_call: TRBV27
j_call: TRBJ2-7
clone_size: -
d_call: -
cdr3_aa: CASSLVMDRGYEQYF
cdr3_nt: TGTGCCAGCAGTTTAGTGATGGACAGAGGCTACGAGCAGTACTTC

v_call: TRBV19
j_call: TRBJ1-6
clone_size: few
d_call: -
cdr3_aa: CASKTPGLTNSPLHF
cdr3_nt: TGTGCCAGTAAGACGCCGGGACTGACTAATTCACCCCTCCACTTT

v_call: TRBV28
j_call: TRBJ1-5
clone_size: -
d_call: -
cdr3_aa: CASSSTVSRNQPQHF
cdr3_nt: TGTGCCAGCAGTTCGACAGTCTCGAGAAATCAGCCCCAGCATTTT

v_call: TRBV7-5
j_call: TRBJ1-1
clone_size: -
d_call: -
cdr3_aa: CARSLEPGQSTEAFF
cdr3_nt: TGTGCCAGAAGCTTAGAGCCAGGCCAGAGCACTGAAGCTTTCTTT

v_call: TRBV7-3
j_call: TRBJ2-2
clone_size: few
d_call: -
cdr3_aa: CASSLQAGRTGELFF
cdr3_nt: TGTGCCAGCAGCTTACAGGCAGGTCGGACCGGGGAGCTGTTTTTT

v_call: TRBV28
j_call: TRBJ1-4
clone_size: -
d_call: -
cdr3_aa: CASFSGATEKLFF
cdr3_nt: TGTGCCAGCTTCTCAGGGGCCACCGAAAAACTGTTTTTT

v_call: TRBV28
j_call: TRBJ1-5
clone_size: -
d_call: TRBD1
cdr3_aa: CASSTGLQPQHF
cdr3_nt: TGTGCCAGCTCGACAGGGCTCCAGCCCCAGCATTTT

v_call: TRBV4-2
j_call: TRBJ1-6
clone_size: -
d_call: TRBD1
cdr3_aa: CASRRGTDVLNSPLHF
cdr3_nt: TGTGCCAGCAGACGAGGGACAGACGTTTTGAATTCACCCCTCCACTTT

v_call: TRBV2
j_call: TRBJ2-7
clone_size: -
d_call: -
cdr3_aa: CASSENSDRFHEQYF
cdr3_nt: TGTGCCAGCAGTGAAAATAGCGACCGCTTCCACGAGCAGTACTTC

v_call: TRBV27
j_call: TRBJ2-1
clone_size: -
d_call: -
cdr3_aa: CASSFAGQSYNEQFF
cdr3_nt: TGTGCCAGCAGTTTCGCGGGACAGTCCTACAATGAGCAGTTCTTC

v_call: TRBV6-5
j_call: TRBJ1-3
clone_size: -
d_call: -
cdr3_aa: CASSWGPGNTIYF
cdr3_nt: TGTGCCAGCAGTTGGGGGCCTGGAAACACCATATATTTT

v_call: TRBV7-6
j_call: TRBJ1-3
clone_size: -
d_call: TRBD1
cdr3_aa: CASSLGLSGTVSGNTIYF
cdr3_nt: TGTGCCAGCAGCTTAGGTCTTAGTGGGACAGTGTCTGGAAACACCATATATTTT

v_call: TRBV13
j_call: TRBJ2-1
clone_size: -
d_call: TRBD2
cdr3_aa: CASSRIGTSGRGRYNEQFF
cdr3_nt: TGTGCCAGCAGCCGAATTGGGACTAGCGGGAGGGGCCGTTACAATGAGCAGTTCTTC

v_call: TRBV6-5
j_call: TRBJ2-5
clone_size: -
d_call: -
cdr3_aa: CASRPSWGQETQYF
cdr3_nt: TGTGCCAGCCGTCCTAGCTGGGGCCAAGAGACCCAGTACTTC

v_call: TRBV6-4
j_call: TRBJ1-2
clone_size: few
d_call: -
cdr3_aa: CASPPGVKYGYTF
cdr3_nt: TGTGCCAGTCCCCCGGGTGTGAAATATGGCTACACCTTC

v_call: TRBV19
j_call: TRBJ2-4
clone_size: -
d_call: TRBD2
cdr3_aa: CASSVTSVGKNIQYF
cdr3_nt: TGTGCCAGTAGTGTCACTAGCGTAGGCAAAAACATTCAGTACTTC

v_call: TRBV27
j_call: TRBJ2-3
clone_size: -
d_call: -
cdr3_aa: CASSIIAANTDTQYF
cdr3_nt: TGTGCCAGCAGTATAATAGCTGCCAACACAGATACGCAGTATTTT

v_call: TRBV7-8
j_call: TRBJ1-2
clone_size: -
d_call: -
cdr3_aa: CASSLGVRGPNYGYTF
cdr3_nt: TGTGCCAGCAGCTTAGGGGTCAGGGGCCCCAACTATGGCTACACCTTC

v_call: TRBV19
j_call: TRBJ2-5
clone_size: -
d_call: -
cdr3_aa: CASSSPQETQYF
cdr3_nt: TGTGCCAGTAGTTCCCCTCAAGAGACCCAGTACTTC

v_call: TRBV11-3
j_call: TRBJ1-5
clone_size: -
d_call: -
cdr3_aa: CASSLARDQPQHF
cdr3_nt: TGTGCCAGCAGCTTAGCCCGGGATCAGCCCCAGCATTTT

v_call: TRBV11-2
j_call: TRBJ1-2
clone_size: -
d_call: TRBD1
cdr3_aa: CASSLEQGAYGYTF
cdr3_nt: TGTGCCAGCAGCTTAGAACAGGGGGCCTATGGCTACACCTTC

v_call: TRBV19
j_call: TRBJ2-5
clone_size: -
d_call: TRBD2
cdr3_aa: CASSIDRGVETQYF
cdr3_nt: TGTGCCAGTAGTATAGATCGGGGGGTAGAGACCCAGTACTTC

v_call: TRBV10-3
j_call: TRBJ1-2
clone_size: -
d_call: -
cdr3_aa: CAISESHSTSYGYTF
cdr3_nt: TGTGCCATCAGTGAGTCACACAGTACTTCCTATGGCTACACCTTC

v_call: TRBV7-9
j_call: TRBJ1-5
clone_size: -
d_call: -
cdr3_aa: CASSSVGGGNQPQHF
cdr3_nt: TGTGCCAGCAGTTCGGTGGGAGGAGGAAATCAGCCCCAGCATTTT

v_call: TRBV6-1
j_call: TRBJ1-2
clone_size: -
d_call: TRBD1
cdr3_aa: CASSEGTGYPIKYGYTF
cdr3_nt: TGTGCCAGCAGTGAGGGGACAGGGTACCCCATAAAGTATGGCTACACCTTC

v_call: TRBV2
j_call: TRBJ2-1
clone_size: -
d_call: TRBD2
cdr3_aa: CASSDSGSYNEQFF
cdr3_nt: TGTGCCAGCAGTGACAGCGGGAGCTACAATGAGCAGTTCTTC

v_call: TRBV7-3
j_call: TRBJ1-5
clone_size: -
d_call: -
cdr3_aa: CASSPDRYSNQPQHF
cdr3_nt: TGTGCCAGCAGCCCAGACAGATATAGCAATCAGCCCCAGCATTTT

v_call: TRBV7-2
j_call: TRBJ1-2
clone_size: -
d_call: -
cdr3_aa: CASSLTQGLNYGYTF
cdr3_nt: TGTGCCAGCAGCTTAACGCAGGGGTTAAACTATGGCTACACCTTC

v_call: TRBV28
j_call: TRBJ2-7
clone_size: -
d_call: TRBD1
cdr3_aa: CASSSPGQGASEQYF
cdr3_nt: TGTGCCAGCAGCTCACCTGGACAGGGGGCGTCCGAGCAGTACTTC

v_call: TRBV9
j_call: TRBJ2-7
clone_size: once
d_call: -
cdr3_aa: CASSVNRIISYEQYF
cdr3_nt: TGTGCCAGCAGCGTAAACAGGATCATTTCCTACGAGCAGTACTTC

v_call: TRBV4-1
j_call: TRBJ1-1
clone_size: -
d_call: -
cdr3_aa: CASKKGGRDTEAFF
cdr3_nt: TGCGCCAGCAAGAAGGGAGGCAGGGACACTGAAGCTTTCTTT

v_call: TRBV9
j_call: TRBJ1-2
clone_size: -
d_call: -
cdr3_aa: CASSPRGTPYGYTF
cdr3_nt: TGTGCCAGCAGCCCACGGGGAACACCCTATGGCTACACCTTC

v_call: TRBV25-1
j_call: TRBJ1-6
clone_size: few
d_call: TRBD1
cdr3_aa: CASGGQGNSPLHF
cdr3_nt: TGTGCCAGTGGGGGACAGGGTAATTCACCCCTCCACTTT